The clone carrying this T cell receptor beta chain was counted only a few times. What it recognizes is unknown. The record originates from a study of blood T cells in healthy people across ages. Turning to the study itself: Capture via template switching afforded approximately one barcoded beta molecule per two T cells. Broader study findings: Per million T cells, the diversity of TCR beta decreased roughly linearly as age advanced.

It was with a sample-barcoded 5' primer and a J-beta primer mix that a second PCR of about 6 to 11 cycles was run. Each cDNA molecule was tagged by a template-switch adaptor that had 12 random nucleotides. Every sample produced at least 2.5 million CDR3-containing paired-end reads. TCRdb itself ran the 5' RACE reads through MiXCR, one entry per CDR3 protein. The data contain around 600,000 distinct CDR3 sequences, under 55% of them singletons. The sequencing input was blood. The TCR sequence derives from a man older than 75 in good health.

The CDR3 reads CASSQTNYGYTF. The CDR3 region has the DNA TGTGCCAGCAGCCAGACCAACTATGGCTACACCTTC. The chain recombines TRBV3-1 with TRBJ1-2, with D unclear. Germline loops: CDR1 LGHDT, CDR2 YNNKEL (reference sequence). The V gene lost 3 bases and the J gene lost 2 bases, with 4 bases spanning the gap. The CDR3 is 12 residues long.